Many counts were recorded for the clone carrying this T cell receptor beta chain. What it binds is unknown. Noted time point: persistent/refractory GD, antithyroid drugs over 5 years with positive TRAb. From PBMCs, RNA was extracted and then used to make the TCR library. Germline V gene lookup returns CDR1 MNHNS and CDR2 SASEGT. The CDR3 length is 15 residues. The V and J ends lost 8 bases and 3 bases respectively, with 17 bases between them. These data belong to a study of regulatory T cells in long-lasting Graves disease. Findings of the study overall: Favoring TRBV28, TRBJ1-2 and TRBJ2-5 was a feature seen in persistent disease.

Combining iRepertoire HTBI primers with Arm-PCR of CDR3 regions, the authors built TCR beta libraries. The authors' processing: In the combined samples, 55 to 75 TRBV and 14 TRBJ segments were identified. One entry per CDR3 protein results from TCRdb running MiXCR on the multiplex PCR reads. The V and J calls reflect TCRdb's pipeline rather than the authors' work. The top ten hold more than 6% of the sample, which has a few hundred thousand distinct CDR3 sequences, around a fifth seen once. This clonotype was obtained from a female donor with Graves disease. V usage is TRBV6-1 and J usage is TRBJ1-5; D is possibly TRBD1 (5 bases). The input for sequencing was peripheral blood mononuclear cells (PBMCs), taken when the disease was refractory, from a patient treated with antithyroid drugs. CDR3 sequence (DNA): TGTGCCAGCGCCCACCCTACGGGGACCAATCAGCCCCAGCATTTT. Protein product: CASAHPTGTNQPQHF.